Reported below is one T cell receptor (beta chain). No antigen is known for it. This entry is derived from a study of cytomegalovirus exposure and HLA in healthy donors. Whole-study context: A subsequent analysis reported that the roughly 120 validation repertoires were produced on the same platform that had also been used for the roughly 670 first-cohort repertoires.

Germline trimming cut 0 bases from V and 1 base from J; bases unmatched to any gene: 4. Germline V gene sequence: CDR1 SGHRS, CDR2 YFSETQ. This CDR3 spans 17 amino acids. Sequencing was performed with immunoSEQ multiplex PCR; in TCRdb, only in-frame clones are kept and a portion is missing. Found here are some 220,000 clones, approximately 90% of them singletons; the top ten hold around 1.1%. Findings and caveats of the study: First-cohort TCR clusters were later found to tend to co-occur in the 120 or so validation repertoires.

This TCR came from a young woman in good health and CMV-seronegative. The sample was PBMCs. This chain links TRBV5-1 with TRBJ2-1; 10 positions agree with TRBD2. The CDR3: CASSLALAGVSYNEQFF. The CDR3 DNA sequence: TGCGCCAGCAGCTTGGCCCTAGCGGGAGTATCCTACAATGAGCAGTTCTTC. The full variable domain, with the rest looked up from reference TRBV5-1 and TRBJ2-1, is KAGVTQTPRYLIKTRGQQVTLSCSPISGHRSVSWYQQTPGQGLQFLFEYFSETQRNKGNFPGRFSGRQFSNSRSEMNVSTLELGDSALYLCASSLALAGVSYNEQFFGPGTRLTVL.